A single sample is the source of the 22 T cell receptor beta chains below, sequenced in a study of cytomegalovirus exposure and HLA in healthy donors. Primers included in the PCR were 60 Vbeta and 13 Jbeta primers. Assay: immunoSEQ multiplex PCR; the TCRdb copy retains only in-frame clones and omits some. The repertoire holds 50,000 to 55,000 clones, with around 85% as singletons. The sequenced sample was PBMCs. Receptors originate from a boy aged 5 to 17 in good health and CMV-seropositive.

This clone has more than one count but fewer than ten. The rearrangement uses TRBV9 and TRBJ1-1; D remains unclear. Trimming removed 2 bases from V and 4 bases from J, with 9 bases in between. This CDR3 is 13 amino acids long. Germline-derived CDR1 and CDR2 are SGDLS and YYNGEE. The chain's CDR3 is CASSVAPSTEAFF. CDR3 nucleotide sequence: TGTGCCAGCAGCGTCGCCCCGAGCACTGAAGCTTTCTTT.

This chain connects TRBV19 to TRBJ1-1; D ambiguous. Germline values: CDR1 LNHDA, CDR2 SQIVND (reference sequence). The V gene lost 9 bases and the J gene lost 0 bases, with 14 bases spanning the gap. The length of the CDR3 is 14 residues. The chain's CDR3 is CASSLRVMNTEAFF. In DNA form, the CDR3 reads TGTGCCAGCTCACTCCGGGTTATGAACACTGAAGCTTTCTTT.

The gene calls are TRBV5-4 and TRBJ2-3; 7 bases are a match to TRBD2. There are 15 residues in the CDR3. J lost 5 bases, V lost 1 base, and 7 bases had no gene match. Germline-derived CDR1 and CDR2 are SGHNT and YYREEE (reference sequence). The chain's CDR3 is CASSLWEGREDTQYF. CDR3 coding DNA: TGTGCCAGCAGCTTGTGGGAGGGCCGAGAAGATACGCAGTATTTT.

The CDR3, as DNA: TGTGCCAGCAGCACACGACCTCTAGCGGGGACTTACAATGAGCAGTTCTTC. It is translated as CASSTRPLAGTYNEQFF. The gene calls are TRBV11-3 and TRBJ2-1, with 9 nucleotides matching TRBD2. The V gene end was trimmed by 5 bases and the J gene end by 4 bases; junction bases not matched to a gene: 12. The CDR3 totals 17 residues. The germline gives CDR1 SGHNT, CDR2 YENEEA.

The chain is built from TRBV25-1 and TRBJ2-7; 7 nucleotides agree with TRBD2. CDR1 is MGHDK and CDR2 is SYGVNS in the germline V gene. The CDR3 spans 12 residues. The V segment lost 6 bases and the J segment 4 bases; nucleotides outside the gene matches: 3. CDR3 residues: CASRLGRYEQYF. The CDR3 nucleotides are TGTGCCAGCAGACTCGGGAGGTACGAGCAGTACTTC.

The rearrangement uses TRBV9 and TRBJ2-1, with TRBD2 matching over 9 bases. V lost 0 bases, J lost 7 bases, and 11 bases stayed unmatched. This CDR3 has 17 residues. CDR1 is SGDLS and CDR2 is YYNGEE in the germline V gene. CDR3 coding DNA: TGTGCCAGCAGCGTAGCTAGCGGGGAGGTAATTGGTAATGAGCAGTTCTTC. Translated, it gives CASSVASGEVIGNEQFF. The whole variable domain, remainder taken from reference TRBV9 and TRBJ2-1, is DSGVTQTPKHLITATGQRVTLRCSPRSGDLSVYWYQQSLDQGLQFLIQYYNGEERAKGNILERFSAQQFPDLHSELNLSSLELGDSALYFCASSVASGEVIGNEQFFGPGTRLTVL.

The chain combines TRBV11-3 with TRBJ2-3; 8 bases align to TRBD1. The CDR3 is made up of 17 amino acids. Losses at the gene ends were 5 bases for V and 2 bases for J; bases not matched to a gene: 12. Germline loops: CDR1 SGHNT, CDR2 YENEEA. The CDR3 nucleotides are TGTGCCAGCAGCCAGGCGTACGGGACAGGCGACACAGATACGCAGTATTTT. It yields the protein CASSQAYGTGDTDTQYF.

This clone counts as large. This CDR3 is also generated by other DNA sequences in the sample. The chain links TRBV10-3 to TRBJ1-5; 8 bases are a match to TRBD1. The V gene's germline CDR1 is ENHRY and CDR2 SYGVKD. V shed 8 bases, J shed 0 bases, and the junction held 3 bases outside the gene matches. The CDR3 length is 14 residues. CDR3 nucleotide sequence: TGTGCCATCGGGACAGGCGATAGCAATCAGCCCCAGCATTTT. It codes for CAIGTGDSNQPQHF.

The chain carries TRBV5-4 and TRBJ2-1; TRBD2 matches at 13 bases. V was clipped by 6 bases and J by 5 bases; unmatched bases: 5. Germline V gives CDR1 SGHNT, CDR2 YYREEE (reference sequence). This CDR3 has 15 residues. CDR3 sequence reads: CASTPTSGGNNEQFF. The DNA of the CDR3 is TGTGCCAGCACCCCGACTAGCGGGGGGAACAATGAGCAGTTCTTC.

This chain joins TRBV2 and TRBJ2-1; 7 bases match TRBD2. Germline V CDR1 and CDR2: SNHLY, FYNNEI. This CDR3 contains 13 residues. Germline trimming cut 9 bases from V and 8 bases from J; bases unmatched to any gene: 10. CDR3 bases: TGTGCCAGTGGGTGGTCGGGGGGTTATGAGCAGTTCTTC. It is translated as CASGWSGGYEQFF.

A few counts support this clone. V and J are TRBV5-6 and TRBJ1-1; 7 positions match TRBD1. Trimming cost V 5 bases and J 3 bases; bases outside gene matches: 7. In germline, CDR1 is SGHDT, CDR2 YYEEEE. The CDR3 is made up of 14 amino acids. The CDR3 DNA reads as TGTGCCAGCAGGAGGGGGCAGGGTCACACTGAAGCTTTCTTT. Amino acids: CASRRGQGHTEAFF.

V gene TRBV5-6 combines with J gene TRBJ2-7, with D possibly TRBD1 on 5 matching bases. Germline V gene data show CDR1 as SGHDT and CDR2 as YYEEEE. The ends were cut back, 6 bases at V and 5 bases at J, with 15 bases in the middle. CDR3 length: 13 residues. CDR3 in DNA: TGTGCCAGCATACTACAGGAATCAGACGAGCAGTACTTC. This codes for CASILQESDEQYF.

The rearrangement links TRBV7-9 to TRBJ2-1; no reliable D call. Germline V gene sequence: CDR1 SEHNR, CDR2 FQNEAQ (reference sequence). The CDR3 spans 15 residues. V was cut by 0 bases and J by 1 base, with 7 bases left in between. CDR3 DNA sequence: TGTGCCAGCAGCTTAGCTGCCGGGTCCTACAATGAGCAGTTCTTC. Encoded protein: CASSLAAGSYNEQFF.

The chain carries TRBV7-6 and TRBJ2-3; D uncertain. Germline-derived CDR1 and CDR2 are SGHVS and FNYEAQ. The V end lost 5 bases, the J end lost 3 bases, and 12 bases lay between the germline ends. The CDR3 contains 14 residues. Written as DNA, the CDR3 is TGTGCCAGCAGCCTAACCGGCGGTACAGATACGCAGTATTTT. Translation: CASSLTGGTDTQYF.

The gene calls are TRBV7-3 and TRBJ1-1, with 8 positions matching TRBD1. CDR3 length: 17 residues. Germline assignment: CDR1 SGHTA and CDR2 FQGTGA. Trimming removed 0 bases from V and 4 bases from J; junction bases left unmatched: 10. CDR3 sequence (DNA): TGTGCCAGCAGCTTAACCCCTGGACAGGGTTCGAGCACTGAAGCTTTCTTT. It translates to CASSLTPGQGSSTEAFF.

The CDR3 protein is CATGQTITEAFF. The CDR3 DNA follows: TGTGCCACCGGACAGACAATCACTGAAGCTTTCTTT. This chain links TRBV6-5 with TRBJ1-1; weak D call: TRBD1 (6 bases). This CDR3 comprises 12 residues. Germline CDR1 reads MNHEY; CDR2 reads SVGAGI. V gave up 10 bases and J gave up 4 bases, with 13 bases separating them.

The gene calls are TRBV6-4 and TRBJ2-2; 7 positions match TRBD1. V shed 3 bases, J shed 3 bases, and the junction held 4 bases outside the gene matches. Germline V CDR1 and CDR2: MRHNA, SNTAGT. This CDR3 comprises 15 residues. In DNA form, the CDR3 reads TGTGCCAGCAGTGAAACAGGGGCGGACACCGGGGAGCTGTTTTTT. Translation: CASSETGADTGELFF.

With respect to this clone: One end of the junction does not line up with germline, which may come from a read error. The chain recombines TRBV11-2 with TRBJ2-7, with 12 bases identical to TRBD1. CDR1 and CDR2 (germline): SGHAT, FQNNGV. The CDR3 sequence is 16 residues long. DNA of the CDR3: TGTGCCAGCAGCTTAGCCGGGACAGGGGGCCCCTACGAGCAGTGCTTC. This sequence encodes CASSLAGTGGPYEQCF. Filled out from reference TRBV11-2 and TRBJ2-7, the complete variable domain reads EAGVAQSPRYKIIEKRQSVAFWCNPISGHATLYWYQQILGQGPKLLIQFQNNGVVDDSQLPKDRFSAERLKGVDSTLKIQPAKLEDSAVYLCASSLAGTGGPYEQCFGPGTRLTVT.

V is TRBV6-6 and J is TRBJ2-5; 8 bases fit TRBD2. This CDR3 contains 13 residues. Trimming at V came to 6 bases and at J to 5 bases, leaving 5 bases not matched to a gene. Looked up from germline, CDR1 is MNHNY and CDR2 is SVGAGI (reference sequence). CDR3: CASRRGAGETQYF. The CDR3 bases are TGTGCCAGCAGGCGGGGGGCGGGGGAGACCCAGTACTTC.

The V and J genes are TRBV19 and TRBJ1-5; D possibly corresponds to TRBD1 (5 bases). This CDR3 contains 17 residues. The germline CDR1 and CDR2 sequences are LNHDA and SQIVND (reference sequence). V lost 4 bases, J lost 10 bases, and 26 bases lay in between. The CDR3 sequence: CASSTREAAIELHPQHF. CDR3 sequence (DNA): TGTGCCAGTAGTACCAGGGAGGCGGCCATAGAATTGCACCCCCAGCATTTT.

The V and J genes are TRBV5-6 and TRBJ1-4, with 10 bases aligning to TRBD1. In germline, CDR1 is SGHDT, CDR2 YYEEEE. The CDR3 has 14 amino acids. The V segment lost 4 bases and the J segment 7 bases; nucleotides outside the gene matches: 4. CDR3 bases: TGTGCCAGCAGCGGGACAGGGGAGGTTGAAAAACTGTTTTTT. The encoded protein is CASSGTGEVEKLFF.

The rearrangement links TRBV9 to TRBJ2-5; tentatively, D is TRBD1 (5 bases). Trimming took 0 bases from V and 3 from J, leaving 9 bases between them. The CDR3 length is 14 residues. The germline gives CDR1 SGDLS, CDR2 YYNGEE. CDR3 loop: CASSVDKGEETQYF. In nucleotides, the CDR3 is TGTGCCAGCAGCGTAGATAAAGGGGAAGAGACCCAGTACTTC.